The source of this T cell receptor beta chain is a study of blood T cell repertoires in COVID-19. Methods used by the authors: Amplifying reference gene primers gave estimates of nucleated cell counts. The data were produced by immunoSEQ multiplex PCR, yet TCRdb's version contains in-frame clones alone and is incomplete. That table is the source of V, J and clone size, and D and trimming were worked out from the DNA. The repertoire holds tens of thousands of clones, with around nine tenths as singletons. Trimming at V came to 4 bases and at J to 5 bases, leaving 7 bases not matched to a gene. The germline V gene has CDR1 SGHTA and CDR2 FQGNSA. The CDR3 consists of 14 residues. This clone was seen only once.

The clonotype comes from a man over 45 with active COVID-19. V is TRBV7-2 and J is TRBJ1-1; 7 bases are shared with TRBD1. The material sequenced was peripheral blood. The CDR3 loop is CASSSGGVETEAFF. DNA for the CDR3: TGTGCCAGCAGCTCAGGGGGAGTTGAGACTGAAGCTTTCTTT.